Below, 8 T cell receptor beta chains from the same sample are listed, as sequenced in a study of control samples from healthy donors and cancer patients. Profiling relied on immunoSEQ multiplex PCR, and the TCRdb table lists in-frame clones only, not all of them. The sample yields roughly 92,000 clones, approximately 90% seen once. Sequencing was done on a sample of blood. The receptors here all came from a woman aged 45-59 years in good health.

The chain employs TRBV6-5 and TRBJ2-3; TRBD2 might be the D (6 bases). The CDR3 length is 16 residues. Looked up from germline, CDR1 is MNHEY and CDR2 is SVGAGI. V lost 4 bases and J 6 bases, leaving 20 bases between the germline ends. The CDR3 DNA follows: TGTGCCAGCAGTTCCCTTGCGGGAAGGACGGGGGATACGCAGTATTTT. As protein: CASSSLAGRTGDTQYF.

This rearrangement joins TRBV6-5 to TRBJ1-1; no clear D. Germline values: CDR1 MNHEY, CDR2 SVGAGI. V lost 5 bases and J 4 bases, leaving 14 bases between the germline ends. The length of the CDR3 is 14 residues. The CDR3 here is CASSRKSTSTEAFF. CDR3 bases: TGTGCCAGCAGTCGGAAGAGCACTTCCACTGAAGCTTTCTTT.

V gene TRBV11-3 combines with J gene TRBJ2-5; 10 nucleotides match TRBD2. V shed 4 bases and J 1 base; nucleotides not matched to a gene: 3. The CDR3 runs to 15 residues. Germline CDR1 and CDR2: SGHNT and YENEEA. The CDR3 nucleotides read TGTGCCAGCAGCTCCGGACTAGCGGTCCAAGAGACCCAGTACTTC. The encoded protein is CASSSGLAVQETQYF.

The rearrangement joins TRBV7-9 to TRBJ1-2; D uncertain. Per the germline V gene, CDR1 is SEHNR and CDR2 is FQNEAQ (reference sequence). V shed 5 bases and J shed 9 bases, with 13 bases lying between them. The CDR3 has 12 amino acids. In DNA form, the CDR3 reads TGTGCCAGCAGCCTCGAGGCAGGCCGCTACACCTTC. The encoded protein is CASSLEAGRYTF. Combining the CDR3 with reference TRBV7-9 and TRBJ1-2 gives the whole variable domain DTGVSQNPRHKITKRGQNVTFRCDPISEHNRLYWYRQTLGQGPEFLTYFQNEAQLEKSRLLSDRFSAERPKGSFSTLEIQRTEQGDSAMYLCASSLEAGRYTFGSGTRLTVV.

This chain joins TRBV5-4 and TRBJ2-7, with 9 bases that match TRBD2. Germline V gives CDR1 SGHNT, CDR2 YYREEE (reference sequence). The CDR3 length is 15 residues. V dropped 4 bases and J dropped 2; count of bases not matched to a gene: 7. The CDR3 reads CASSPDAGGPYEQYF. The DNA for the CDR3 is TGTGCCAGCAGCCCAGACGCGGGGGGGCCCTACGAGCAGTACTTC.

The chain is built from TRBV5-6 and TRBJ2-2, with D unclear. V shed 4 bases and J shed 6 bases, with 13 bases lying between them. This CDR3 is 14 amino acids long. Germline CDR1 reads SGHDT; CDR2 reads YYEEEE. The CDR3 region is CASSRLINSGELFF. The CDR3 DNA reads as TGTGCCAGCAGCCGCTTGATTAACTCCGGGGAGCTGTTTTTT. The full variable domain, its missing parts supplied by reference TRBV5-6 and TRBJ2-2, is DAGVTQSPTHLIKTRGQQVTLRCSPKSGHDTVSWYQQALGQGPQFIFQYYEEEERQRGNFPDRFSGHQFPNYSSELNVNALLLGDSALYLCASSRLINSGELFFGEGSRLTVL.

The chain links TRBV14 to TRBJ1-1; D might be TRBD1 (5 bases). The CDR3 spans 18 residues. From germline, CDR1 is SGHDN and CDR2 FVKESK. V dropped 2 bases and J dropped 1 base, with 20 bases sitting between them. The CDR3 sequence is CASSQLTGRGVGNTEAFF. The DNA of the CDR3 is TGTGCCAGCAGCCAACTAACCGGGAGGGGAGTGGGGAACACTGAAGCTTTCTTT.

In its sample, this clone was seen once. The chain uses TRBV6-1 and TRBJ2-7; TRBD2 matches 8 bases. This CDR3 region has 15 residues. Trimming removed 3 bases from V and 2 bases from J; junction bases left unmatched: 6. Germline CDR1 is MNHNS and CDR2 is SASEGT. CDR3 DNA: TGTGCCAGCAGTGATCTATTGACTAGCGCCTACGAGCAGTACTTC. Amino acid sequence: CASSDLLTSAYEQYF.